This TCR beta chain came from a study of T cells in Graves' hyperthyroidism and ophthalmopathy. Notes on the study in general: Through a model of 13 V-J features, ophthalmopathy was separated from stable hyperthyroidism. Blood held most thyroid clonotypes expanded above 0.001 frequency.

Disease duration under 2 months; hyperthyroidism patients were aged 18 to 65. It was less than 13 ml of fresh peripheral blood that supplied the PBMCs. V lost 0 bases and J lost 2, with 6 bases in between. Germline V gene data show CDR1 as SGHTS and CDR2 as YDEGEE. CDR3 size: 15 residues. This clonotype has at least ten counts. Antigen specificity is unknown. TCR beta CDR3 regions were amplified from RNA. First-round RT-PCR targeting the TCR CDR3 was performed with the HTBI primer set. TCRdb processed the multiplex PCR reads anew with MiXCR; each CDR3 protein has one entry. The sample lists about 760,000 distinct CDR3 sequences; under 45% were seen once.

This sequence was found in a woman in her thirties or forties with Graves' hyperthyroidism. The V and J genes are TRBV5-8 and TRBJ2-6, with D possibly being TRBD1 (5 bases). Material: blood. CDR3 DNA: TGTGCCAGCAGCTTGGCACAGGCTGGGGCCAACGTCCTGACTTTC. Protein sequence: CASSLAQAGANVLTF. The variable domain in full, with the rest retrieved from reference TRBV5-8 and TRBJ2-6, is EAGVTQSPTHLIKTRGQQATLRCSPISGHTSVYWYQQALGLGLQFLLWYDEGEERNRGNFPPRFSGRQFPNYSSELNVNALELEDSALYLCASSLAQAGANVLTFGAGSRLTVL.